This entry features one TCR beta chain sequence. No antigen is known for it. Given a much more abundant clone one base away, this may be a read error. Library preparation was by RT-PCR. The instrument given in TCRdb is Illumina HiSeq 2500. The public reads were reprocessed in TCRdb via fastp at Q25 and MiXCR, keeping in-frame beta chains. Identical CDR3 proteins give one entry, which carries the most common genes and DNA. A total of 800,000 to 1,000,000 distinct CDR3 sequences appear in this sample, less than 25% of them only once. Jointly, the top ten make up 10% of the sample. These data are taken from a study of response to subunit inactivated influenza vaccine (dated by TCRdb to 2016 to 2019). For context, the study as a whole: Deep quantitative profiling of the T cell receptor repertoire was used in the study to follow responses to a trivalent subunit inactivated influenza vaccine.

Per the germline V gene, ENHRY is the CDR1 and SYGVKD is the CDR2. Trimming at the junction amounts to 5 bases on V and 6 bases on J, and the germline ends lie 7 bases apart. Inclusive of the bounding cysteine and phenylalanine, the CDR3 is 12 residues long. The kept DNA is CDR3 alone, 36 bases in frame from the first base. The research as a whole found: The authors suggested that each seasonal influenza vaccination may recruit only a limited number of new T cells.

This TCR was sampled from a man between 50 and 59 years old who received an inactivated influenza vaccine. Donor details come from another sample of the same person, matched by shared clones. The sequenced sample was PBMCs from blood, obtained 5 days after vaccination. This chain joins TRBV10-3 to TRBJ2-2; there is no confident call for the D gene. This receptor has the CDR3 CAISRQPGELFF. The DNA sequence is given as TGTGCCATCAGTAGGCAGCCCGGGGAGCTGTTTTTT.